The source of this TCR beta chain is a study of OX40 agonist ivuxolimab in advanced cancers. Study-wide background: Across the patients, intravenous ivuxolimab was delivered every 2 weeks at 0.01 to 10 mg/kg. Checkpoint inhibitors had been given previously to 35% to 50% of patients.

TCRdb's copy holds only in-frame clones and misses some; the assay was immunoSEQ multiplex PCR. The sample holds around 62,000 clones, roughly 84% seen once. As for this clone: No antigen is known for it.

Findings and limits, study-wide: Both blood CD4+ and CD8+ T cells showed clonal growth by week 6 at 0.1 to 3.0 mg/kg. Low normalized clonal expansion also occurred in some nonresponding patients.

Germline values: CDR1 SGHKS, CDR2 YYEKEE (reference sequence). The CDR3 totals 14 residues. The ends were cut back, 1 base at V and 2 bases at J, with 10 bases in the middle. This sequence joins TRBV5-5 and TRBJ2-7, with D hard to call. The receptor comes from an adult with an advanced solid tumor such as melanoma, head and neck, liver or kidney cancer. This specimen was CD4+ or CD8+ T cells sorted from blood, taken in a trial of the OX40 agonist ivuxolimab. The CDR3: CASSLLSTPYEQYF. CDR3 DNA: TGTGCCAGCAGCTTGCTCTCGACACCCTACGAGCAGTACTTC.